This T cell receptor beta chain was recovered during a study of cytomegalovirus exposure and HLA in healthy donors (dated by TCRdb to about 2017). In terms of the full investigation: An earlier analysis of several hundred of the donors reported 250 to 350 Gb of sequence data and 117 million unique TCR beta sequences from 150 million to 200 million T cells. An early release that covered about 600 HLA-typed donors contained approximately 300 gigabases of sequencing data and tens of millions of unique TCR sequences. Of the approximately 400 genotyped donors, around 81% fell in the genetic ancestry cluster associated with self-reported Caucasian donors. The study aimed to test whether signatures of past pathogen exposure could be identified by cataloging public T cell receptors. Using immunosequencing, the study profiled T cell repertoires from 550 to 750 subjects and related those repertoires to cytomegalovirus serostatus. A separate validation cohort of 100 to 150 different subjects was used in addition to the approximately 700-subject first cohort. High-throughput TCR immunosequencing, statistical association of individual TCRs with disease status, and machine learning were combined to predict cytomegalovirus infection status. A later analysis re-analyzed previously published TCR beta repertoires from roughly 600 donors and added high-resolution HLA genotyping to study TCR occurrence patterns. In the later analysis, no new phenotypic data were used to find candidate immune exposures; instead, reliance was placed on TCR beta sequences and their occurrence across donors. In an earlier analysis of roughly 540 of the donors, high-throughput TCR beta sequencing was used to judge whether each TCR beta V gene segment behaved as functional or pseudogenic. Donor age, sex, ethnicity and CMV serostatus were compiled alongside the repertoire data. A later genetic analysis took genome-wide SNP genotypes for about 55% of the roughly 670 donors and used that subset as a discovery cohort. Every discovery cohort repertoire had been produced on one sequencing platform. HLA typing included class I and class II loci at four-digit resolution. The number of donors typed differed by locus, with roughly 629-640 for A, B, C, DRB1 and DQB1, about 500 for DQA1, under 610 for DPA1, and over 400 for DPB1. Several DR-DQ haplotypes were handled as single units for association and clustering because linkage in the cohort was strong. Among 398 genotyped donors of the cohort, an average of roughly 230,000 unique TCR beta nucleotide sequences was sequenced per donor, of which 15% to 20% were non-productive. Summary of the overall study and its limitations: In a later analysis, TCR association rates were found to vary across HLA loci, with the most associated TCRs seen for DRB1 alleles and the fewest for HLA-C alleles. The sequencing pipeline was judged likely to have produced a cluster of highly shared sequence variants as a technical artifact. HLA typing was unavailable for some donors at each locus, so association tests used only the typed subset. It was suggested by the authors that the approach could potentially be generalized to other disease states and immunological phenotypes. In a later genetic analysis, a missense DCLRE1C variant was associated with V-gene and J-gene trimming of TCR beta chains, and the association was replicated in an independent cohort. Because counts were too low, some 17 rarely observed V segments, including chromosome 9 orphons, were excluded from the earlier analysis of several hundred of the donors. Some IMGT-functional V segments, including TRBV6-2 and TRBV6-3, could not be distinguished by the 87-base-pair reads and were therefore excluded. A further reported finding was that TCR beta sequences accurately predicted the HLA-A and HLA-B alleles for most subjects in the first cohort. According to a later genetic analysis, donors in an Asian-associated ancestry cluster had fewer N-insertions in productive TCRs than the approximately 710-donor mean. In a later analysis, several top co-occurrence clusters were reported to appear linked to parvovirus B19, influenza, CMV and Epstein-Barr virus. Assigning TCR associations to individual alleles was difficult when HLA alleles, especially DR and DQ, strongly co-occurred. For the cohort, immune exposure information was limited to CMV serostatus. Linkage disequilibrium might explain the correlated functional status among segregating V segments, but an unknown experimental factor could not be excluded. An earlier analysis of approximately 590 of the donors showed that most TCR beta V segments appeared in productive rearrangements either about 87% or about 30% of the time, which broadly matched IMGT annotations. In vitro tests confirmed that three of the cytomegalovirus-associated TCR beta chains recognize cytomegalovirus antigens. In a later analysis, around 17,000 TCR beta sequences were associated with specific HLA alleles at a false discovery rate of 0.05. According to a later analysis, most CMV-associated TCR beta chains appeared to be HLA-restricted, and the HLA associations seemed to be driven largely by CMV exposure. Sequencing depth was assumed to be roughly uniform across donors in the presence/absence analyses, though that assumption may not hold. A later analysis found that HLA-associated TCR beta chains were more clonally expanded and had lower generation probabilities than equally common non-associated chains. The study gave a list of about 160 TCR beta chains associated with cytomegalovirus. In both the original and validation cohorts, the classifier was reported to diagnose cytomegalovirus status with high specificity and sensitivity. In this cohort, only TCR beta chains were sequenced, and detectable features were limited by the absence of alpha or paired-chain data. Most TCR sequences were seen in very few donors, while some public TCRs were found in many individuals.

From the cysteine through the phenylalanine, the CDR3 covers 17 amino acids. Here the CDR3 DNA is all that survives: 51 bases in frame from base 1. For CDR1 and CDR2, the germline V gene lists SGDLS and YYNGEE. V is pruned by 0 bases and J by 5 bases, leaving 12 bases of the junction without a gene match. With respect to this clone: There is no known antigen for this receptor. Base qualities are missing; no much larger clone stands one base away.

Receptor amplification or capture employed the immunoSEQ multiplex PCR assay. For the multiplex PCR, a mixture combining 60 forward primers for TCR Vbeta segments and 13 reverse primers for TCR Jbeta segments was used. The CDR3 region of rearranged TCR beta genes was amplified from genomic DNA by a multiplex PCR assay. Amplified TCR beta libraries were sequenced as 87-base-pair reads on the Illumina HiSeq System. In the original analysis: In a later analysis, some 80 million unique TCR beta chains were counted across the approximately 640 repertoires, and roughly 11 million of these chains were shared by at least two donors. Raw reads were error-corrected and collapsed into unique sequences by a nearest-neighbor algorithm in which closely related sequences were merged to remove PCR and sequencing errors. To assign V, D and J gene segments, CDR3 sequences were aligned to IMGT reference sequences. For a sequence to be retained, at least a six-nucleotide match to both a V gene segment and a J gene segment was required. Rearrangements were called productive when the CDR3 lacked stop codons and stayed in frame with V and J; all others were non-productive. Following IMGT convention, CDR3 was defined as the stretch from the second conserved V-encoded cysteine to the conserved J-encoded phenylalanine. In an earlier analysis of around 640 of the donors, sequences lacking an unambiguous match to a single V gene segment were excluded. In an earlier analysis of several hundred of the donors, a V segment was called functional when productive rearrangements were above 56.7%, and segregating when the standard deviation between donors exceeded 5%. A statistical classification framework was developed to diagnose cytomegalovirus status using the catalog of TCR beta chain sequences. In a later analysis, TCR nucleotide sequences were compared against IMGT/GENE-DB human TR gene sequences so that V and J genes could be assigned. In a later analysis, CDR3 sequences and most-parsimonious VDJ recombination scenarios were assigned using the TCRdist pipeline. In a later analysis, each TCR beta chain was defined by its CDR3 amino acid sequence together with its V-gene family, and reads without a unique V-gene family were excluded. As a way to deal with suspected cross-contamination and a sequencing artifact, a later analysis dropped 592 nucleotide sequences that were highly shared and had low generation probability. In a later analysis, a clonal expansion index for each public chain was calculated from normalized within-repertoire ranks of inferred template counts. A later analysis computed generation probabilities with a VDJ recombination model fitted to out-of-frame rearrangements, and checked the results against IGoR. In a later analysis, TCR-TCR, TCR-HLA and TCR-CMV co-occurrence was scored with hypergeometric tests, and a repertoire-size bias correction was applied to TCR pairs. In a later analysis, false discovery rates were estimated by permuting HLA or CMV assignments 20 times. In a later analysis, co-occurring TCRs were grouped with DBSCAN, and TCRdist sequence similarity was added when clustering was performed within HLA-allele-positive subsets. Repertoires with fewer than 30,000 or more than 120,000 public chains, plus five repertoires with anomalous nucleotide sharing, were excluded from co-occurrence clustering. Sourced from immuneACCESS, this table was stored by TCRdb with only in-frame sequences that have V and J called. A share of the clones is absent; for the studies checked, an unresolved V gene accounts for under half, and the remainder has no known explanation. V and J calls and clone size are as listed in that table; D and trimming were resolved from the DNA. The sample data list 85,000 to 130,000 clones, and about 9.4% of these were observed just once. The ten largest clones take up approximately 6% of the sample.

In total, 630 or so healthy bone marrow donors made up the cohort. All cohort members were sampled while nominally healthy, although unrecorded immune exposures were likely present. The donor was CMV seropositive and belonged to the group of some 290 seropositive cohort members. A peripheral blood sample was collected from each donor, and TCR beta sequencing was performed on peripheral blood mononuclear cells. Genomic DNA was extracted from the blood cell samples with the Qiagen DNeasy Blood Extraction Kit. The sequence joins TRBV9 to TRBJ2-5; TRBD2 matches 8 bases in the middle. The receptor was derived from a man aged 35 to 55 in good health and CMV-seropositive. Sequenced sample: PBMCs. The DNA sequence is TGTGCCAGCAGCGTAGGGGCTAGCGGGTCCGGGGGGGAGACCCAGTACTTC. The resulting protein is CASSVGASGSGGETQYF. When the CDR3 is completed using the reference TRBV9 and TRBJ2-5 genes on either side, the full variable domain is DSGVTQTPKHLITATGQRVTLRCSPRSGDLSVYWYQQSLDQGLQFLIQYYNGEERAKGNILERFSAQQFPDLHSELNLSSLELGDSALYFCASSVGASGSGGETQYFGPGTRLLVL.